One and the same sample provided the 5 T cell receptor beta chains below, sequenced in a study of patients and donors after allogeneic stem cell transplantation. TCRdb redid the calling of the RT-PCR reads with MiXCR, one entry per CDR3 protein. The data contain about a million distinct CDR3 sequences, roughly 18% of them seen just once; the ten biggest clones take up 5% to 6.5%. Sequenced sample: blood, either unsorted or a sorted T cell fraction (not recorded which). The receptors here all came from a human donor who was either an allogeneic HSCT recipient or a stem cell or donor lymphocyte infusion donor (not recorded which). It is not recorded whose cells these are; they may come from a transplant donor.

The rearrangement uses TRBV6-2 or TRBV6-3 and TRBJ2-4; possibly TRBD1 for D (6 bases). Trimming removed 2 bases at V and 0 bases at J, with 20 bases between. From germline, CDR1 is MNHEY and CDR2 SVGEGT. There are 19 residues in the CDR3. The CDR3 region is CASSYGLKDSSLAKNIQYF. The CDR3 DNA sequence: TGTGCCAGCAGTTACGGATTGAAGGACAGTAGTTTAGCCAAAAACATTCAGTACTTC.

This clonotype has only a few counts. This chain joins TRBV4-1 and TRBJ1-1; D is uncertain. V lost 4 bases to trimming and J lost 5 bases, with 17 bases between them. Germline V CDR1 and CDR2: MGHRA, YSYEKL. This CDR3 contains 15 residues. CDR3 protein: CASSPQPTPTTEAFF. The CDR3, as DNA: TGCGCCAGCAGCCCCCAGCCCACACCGACGACTGAAGCTTTCTTT.

A word on this clonotype: The conserved closing phenylalanine or tryptophan is absent in this CDR3, likely reflecting a read error. The CDR3 coding sequence is TGTGCCAGCAGTCTAGGGGTAGGGGGGTTAAAGGATGGCTACACCATC. Translated: CASSLGVGGLKDGYTI. This chain joins TRBV27 and TRBJ1-2; tentatively, D is TRBD1 (6 bases). The germline V and J ends were trimmed by 5 bases and 6 bases, with 22 bases remaining between them. This CDR3 spans 16 amino acids. From germline, CDR1 is MNHEY and CDR2 SMNVEV (reference sequence).

This chain links TRBV5-1 with TRBJ1-2; a possible D gene is TRBD1 (5 bases). The CDR3 loop spans 14 amino acids. Germline V lookup: CDR1 SGHRS, CDR2 YFSETQ. V was trimmed by 0 bases and J by 6 bases, leaving 12 bases between them. Here the CDR3 reads CASSLVQGRNGYTF. CDR3 DNA sequence: TGCGCCAGCAGCTTGGTTCAGGGACGGAATGGCTACACCTTC. Drawing the rest from reference TRBV5-1 and TRBJ1-2, the complete variable domain is KAGVTQTPRYLIKTRGQQVTLSCSPISGHRSVSWYQQTPGQGLQFLFEYFSETQRNKGNFPGRFSGRQFSNSRSEMNVSTLELGDSALYLCASSLVQGRNGYTFGSGTRLTVV.

The rearrangement uses TRBV5-1 and TRBJ2-1; 13 bases are shared with TRBD2. The trim removed 4 bases at V and 5 bases at J, leaving 6 bases unmatched. The CDR3 runs to 16 residues. Germline V gives CDR1 SGHRS, CDR2 YFSETQ. The CDR3 sequence: CASSPGLAGPNNEQFF. The DNA for the CDR3 is TGCGCCAGCAGCCCGGGACTAGCGGGGCCAAACAATGAGCAGTTCTTC. Supplemented by reference TRBV5-1 and TRBJ2-1, the full variable domain reads KAGVTQTPRYLIKTRGQQVTLSCSPISGHRSVSWYQQTPGQGLQFLFEYFSETQRNKGNFPGRFSGRQFSNSRSEMNVSTLELGDSALYLCASSPGLAGPNNEQFFGPGTRLTVL.